A selection of T cell receptor beta chains follows, all from one sample in a study of shared clonotypes between healthy human individuals. The assay was immunoSEQ multiplex PCR, and TCRdb's table has in-frame clones only and misses some. The sample lists over 2,000,000 clones; just under 95% were seen once. Sample: naive CD8+ T cells from PBMCs. These receptors all come from a man aged 18 to 30 in good health. Some clones in this sample may be carry-over from other donors' samples. Each CDR3 is given without its conserved first and last residue.

>TRBV5-6|TRBJ2-7
ALKTTWGYEQY
>TRBV27|TRBJ2-3
ATAFLAPADTQY
>TRBV27|TRBJ2-3
ASSFRVSSGRTDTQY
>TRBV19|TRBJ1-1
ASSASGTAMNTEAF
>TRBV27|TRBJ1-5
ASSGRSSNQPQH
>TRBV28|TRBJ2-1
ASSAWASGYNEQF
>TRBV15|TRBJ1-1
ATSRSKPGGLTRGTEAF
>TRBV10-3|TRBJ2-1
AISGPATGELYNEQF
>TRBV6-1|TRBJ2-1
ASSERTSGRSVYDEQF
>TRBV28|TRBJ2-1
ASILGGQDYNEQF
>TRBV9|TRBJ1-1
ASSVAQGLGDTEAF
>TRBV11-2|TRBJ2-7
ASSLLPAGTGSSYEQY
>TRBV5-1|TRBJ2-3
ASSPRLARRSTDTQY
>TRBV27|TRBJ2-1
ASSLLAGNEQF
>TRBV6-4|TRBJ1-3
ASSPHYRGNTIY
>TRBV28|TRBJ2-7
ASSPPASTTYEQY
>TRBV2|TRBJ2-1
ASSEGGGPRDEQF
>TRBV6-1|TRBJ2-7
ASSISGEQY
>TRBV2|TRBJ2-5
ASSGTDMRETQY
>TRBV10-2|TRBJ1-2
ASSESIGYT
>TRBV5-1|TRBJ1-1
ASSLGGLEAF
>TRBV5-1|TRBJ2-5
ASSLGDRQETQY
>TRBV6-6|TRBJ1-2
ASSYSMVQGGYT
>TRBV29-1|TRBJ1-2
SASSGDTNYGYT
>TRBV9|TRBJ2-1
ASSVFPIGSGSVSYNEQF
>TRBV6-5|TRBJ2-1
ASSYSGGPTNEQF
>TRBV27|TRBJ2-7
ASSLLAGGPQNEQY
>TRBV7-8|TRBJ2-4
ASSSPDRDLNIQY
>TRBV7-6|TRBJ2-7
ASSLEGGQGRAQQY
>TRBV29-1|TRBJ1-1
SVLTGRDTEAF
>TRBV6-5|TRBJ2-2
ASSPLGPNTGELF
>TRBV9|TRBJ2-4
ASSPDKNIQY
>TRBV7-9|TRBJ1-4
ASSLGAGFNEKLF
>TRBV27|TRBJ2-7
ASSSNSYEQY